This T cell receptor (beta chain) was profiled in a study of blood T cell repertoires in COVID-19. On the study more broadly: Sample material is recorded as cDNA or gDNA derived from T cells, B-cell-depleted T cells, or PBMCs.

This clone was counted a few times. Measured with immunoSEQ multiplex PCR; TCRdb has only the in-frame clones, and not every one. This table holds 37,000 or so clones, over 75% found once. The CDR3 is 16 amino acids. This sequence originates from a man aged 55-75 years with active COVID-19. Sequencing input: peripheral blood. The chain uses TRBV1 and TRBJ2-1; TRBD2 is the table's D call and was not checked against the DNA. TRBV1 corresponds to a pseudogene. The CDR3 here is CTSSQSASGRRNEQFF. The CDR3 DNA reads TGCACCAGCAGCCAATCAGCTAGCGGGAGAAGGAATGAGCAGTTCTTC.